This T cell receptor beta chain was retrieved from a study of response to subunit inactivated influenza vaccine. TCRdb recomputed calls from the RT-PCR reads with MiXCR, one row per CDR3 protein. The table has around 190,000 distinct CDR3 sequences, approximately 15% seen once; the top ten hold about 26%. Overall study findings and caveats: The study's authors posited that every seasonal influenza vaccination enlists few new T cells.

This clonotype was observed a handful of times. Its antigen is unknown. Here the sequenced sample was CD8+ T cells sorted from PBMCs, taken about 5 days after vaccination. This clonotype originated in a man aged 45 to 65 who received an inactivated influenza vaccine.

This chain's CDR3 is CSARGVPPNTEAFF. The CDR3 DNA follows: TGCAGTGCTAGGGGGGTCCCACCGAACACTGAAGCTTTCTTT. This chain joins TRBV20-1 and TRBJ1-1; weak D call: TRBD1 (5 bases). Germline loops: CDR1 DFQATT, CDR2 SNEGSKA (reference sequence). This CDR3 is built from 14 residues. Trimming stripped 3 bases from V and 1 base from J, with 12 bases between.